What follows are 21 T cell receptor beta chains derived from one specimen sequenced in a study of blood T cell repertoires in COVID-19. Using immunoSEQ multiplex PCR, the repertoire was profiled, and TCRdb retains in-frame clones only, with some absent. This table has 70,000 or so clones, roughly 72% appearing once. The sequenced sample consisted of peripheral blood. The source is a man in his fifties or sixties with COVID-19, enrolled during active disease.

The rearrangement joins TRBV7-9 to TRBJ2-3; possibly TRBD2 for D (5 bases). The V end was cut by 5 bases, the J end by 5 bases, with 11 bases between. Germline-derived CDR1 and CDR2 are SEHNR and FQNEAQ (reference sequence). The CDR3 spans 13 residues. The CDR3, as DNA: TGTGCCAGCAGCCGCGGGTCGGAAGATACGCAGTATTTT. It codes for CASSRGSEDTQYF.

This chain uses TRBV2 with TRBJ1-5; D is unclear. Germline loops: CDR1 SNHLY, CDR2 FYNNEI. Trimming left V 3 bases short and J 2 bases short, with 5 bases between. CDR3 length: 13 amino acids. CDR3 sequence reads: CASSDEGNQPQHF. The CDR3 DNA reads TGTGCCAGCAGTGATGAGGGCAATCAGCCCCAGCATTTT.

The CDR3 loop is CASSGASGSTDTQYF. Here the CDR3 DNA reads TGTGCCAGCAGCGGGGCGAGCGGGAGTACAGATACGCAGTATTTT. The chain employs TRBV13 and TRBJ2-3; 8 bases match TRBD2. The CDR3 has 15 residues. Per germline, CDR1 PRHDT and CDR2 FYEKMQ (reference sequence). The V gene end was trimmed by 5 bases and the J gene end by 3 bases; junction bases not matched to a gene: 7.

V is TRBV5-1 and J is TRBJ2-2; the D gene is possibly TRBD2 (5 bases). Trimming cost V 5 bases and J 2 bases, with 7 bases left between them. CDR3 size: 13 residues. Germline V CDR1 and CDR2: SGHRS, YFSETQ. CDR3 amino acids: CASRDSNTGELFF. The DNA for the CDR3 is TGCGCCAGCAGGGACTCAAACACCGGGGAGCTGTTTTTT.

The chain joins TRBV11-2 to TRBJ2-1; TRBD2 aligns across 8 bases. The CDR3 contains 17 residues. Germline-derived CDR1 and CDR2 are SGHAT and FQNNGV. J was trimmed by 3 bases and V by 0 bases; bases with no gene match: 7. CDR3 sequence reads: CASSLDRRGRNYNEQFF. The CDR3 bases are TGTGCCAGCAGCTTAGATCGACGCGGGAGGAACTACAATGAGCAGTTCTTC. Full variable domain (rest looked up from reference TRBV11-2 and TRBJ2-1): EAGVAQSPRYKIIEKRQSVAFWCNPISGHATLYWYQQILGQGPKLLIQFQNNGVVDDSQLPKDRFSAERLKGVDSTLKIQPAKLEDSAVYLCASSLDRRGRNYNEQFFGPGTRLTVL.

The rearrangement uses TRBV10-1 and TRBJ2-1; the match to TRBD2 covers 12 bases. Germline V gene data show CDR1 as WNHNN and CDR2 as SYGVQD (reference sequence). CDR3 length: 16 residues. The junction had 6 bases not matched to a gene; V was cut back by 5 bases and J by 4 bases. CDR3 DNA: TGCGCCAGCAGTCCAACTAGCGGGGGGAGTTACAATGAGCAGTTCTTC. It translates to CASSPTSGGSYNEQFF.

V gene TRBV6-2 or TRBV6-3 combines with J gene TRBJ2-1; D gene unclear. This CDR3 has 15 amino acids. Trimming pared 2 bases from V and 2 bases from J, leaving 10 bases between. Germline CDR1 and CDR2: MNHEY and SVGEGT. The CDR3 loop is CASSYLQPAYNEQFF. For the CDR3, the DNA is TGTGCCAGCAGTTACCTACAGCCCGCCTACAATGAGCAGTTCTTC.

The genes are TRBV2 and TRBJ2-5, with TRBD2 matching 7 bases. CDR3 length equals 14 residues. V lost 7 bases to trimming and J lost 4 bases; unmatched junction nucleotides: 9. Germline assignment: CDR1 SNHLY and CDR2 FYNNEI. The DNA of the CDR3 is TGTGCCAGCACCGGTGGTACGGGAGGAGAGACCCAGTACTTC. Protein product: CASTGGTGGETQYF. Based on the CDR3 plus reference TRBV2 and TRBJ2-5, the full variable domain is EPEVTQTPSHQVTQMGQEVILRCVPISNHLYFYWYRQILGQKVEFLVSFYNNEISEKSEIFDDQFSVERPDGSNFTLKIRSTKLEDSAMYFCASTGGTGGETQYFGPGTRLLVL.

The chain has TRBV5-1 and TRBJ2-3; 8 nucleotides match TRBD1. The V and J ends lost 3 bases and 4 bases, in that order; junction bases with no gene match: 7. This CDR3 contains 15 residues. Germline-derived CDR1 and CDR2 are SGHRS and YFSETQ. This CDR3 is CASSSLGQEADTQYF. CDR3 DNA: TGCGCCAGCAGCTCCTTGGGACAGGAGGCAGATACGCAGTATTTT.

This clone was recorded many times. The chain links TRBV6-6 to TRBJ2-7; D perhaps matches TRBD2 (5 bases). The CDR3 is made up of 12 amino acids. Germline CDR1 and CDR2: MNHNY and SVGAGI (reference sequence). The ends were cut back, 10 bases at V and 0 bases at J, with 10 bases in the middle. CDR3 nucleotides: TGTGCCACCGGGGTAAACTCCTACGAGCAGTACTTC. Translated: CATGVNSYEQYF.

This sequence joins TRBV29-1 and TRBJ2-1, with 10 positions matching TRBD1. The CDR3 is 14 amino acids. Per the germline V gene, CDR1 is SQVTM and CDR2 is ANQGSEA. Germline trimming cut 5 bases from V and 2 bases from J; bases unmatched to any gene: 3. The CDR3 sequence: CSVQDRGTYNEQFF. DNA for the CDR3: TGCAGCGTTCAGGACAGGGGGACCTACAATGAGCAGTTCTTC.

The chain has TRBV4-1 and TRBJ1-6, with 7 nucleotides matching TRBD1. Looked up from germline, CDR1 is MGHRA and CDR2 is YSYEKL. V lost 3 bases, J lost 0 bases, and 8 bases stayed unmatched. This CDR3 spans 18 amino acids. This chain's CDR3 is CASSQTHRGSSYNSPLHF. As DNA, the CDR3 is TGCGCCAGCAGCCAGACCCACAGGGGTAGCTCCTATAATTCACCCCTCCACTTT.

V usage is TRBV18 and J usage is TRBJ2-7, with 7 bases that match TRBD1. The length of the CDR3 is 14 residues. The germline CDR1 and CDR2 sequences are KGHSH and LQKENI. Losses at the gene ends were 4 bases for V and 6 bases for J; bases not matched to a gene: 9. The CDR3 nucleotides are TGTGCCAGCTCACGCGAGGCGACAGGGAGCGAGCAGTACTTC. Translated, it gives CASSREATGSEQYF.

The count of this clone is one. This chain's CDR3 is CASAFTDTQYF. CDR3 nucleotide sequence: TGTGCCAGCGCGTTCACAGATACGCAGTATTTT. This chain joins TRBV6-5 and TRBJ2-3; D remains unclear. The CDR3 runs to 11 residues. V was trimmed by 8 bases and J by 2 bases, leaving 5 bases between them. CDR1 and CDR2 (germline): MNHEY, SVGAGI.

The V and J genes are TRBV11-2 and TRBJ1-4, with unresolved D. Germline V lookup: CDR1 SGHAT, CDR2 FQNNGV. This CDR3 spans 15 amino acids. Trimming took 0 bases from V and 0 from J, leaving 5 bases between them. CDR3 region: CASSLDRATNEKLFF. The CDR3 DNA follows: TGTGCCAGCAGCTTAGATAGAGCAACTAATGAAAAACTGTTTTTT. Supplemented by reference TRBV11-2 and TRBJ1-4, the full variable domain reads EAGVAQSPRYKIIEKRQSVAFWCNPISGHATLYWYQQILGQGPKLLIQFQNNGVVDDSQLPKDRFSAERLKGVDSTLKIQPAKLEDSAVYLCASSLDRATNEKLFFGSGTQLSVL.

By share of the sample, this clone is medium-sized. This chain uses TRBV7-2 with TRBJ2-3, with 12 bases fitting TRBD2. This CDR3 is built from 15 residues. Germline V gene data show CDR1 as SGHTA and CDR2 as FQGNSA. Unmatched junction bases numbered 2, after V lost 3 bases and J lost 4 bases. The CDR3 DNA reads TGTGCCAGCAGCTTCAGACTAGCGGGAGCAGATACGCAGTATTTT. It codes for CASSFRLAGADTQYF.

The V gene is TRBV5-4, the J gene TRBJ1-6; weak D call: TRBD1 (6 bases). CDR3 length: 17 residues. Germline CDR1 and CDR2: SGHNT and YYREEE (reference sequence). Trimming shortened V by 4 bases and J by 5 bases, and 19 bases separated the two germline ends. The DNA of the CDR3 is TGTGCCAGCAGCCCGCCTCCCGGACAGCACCATAATTCACCCCTCCACTTT. This codes for CASSPPPGQHHNSPLHF. The whole variable domain, remainder taken from reference TRBV5-4 and TRBJ1-6, is ETGVTQSPTHLIKTRGQQVTLRCSSQSGHNTVSWYQQALGQGPQFIFQYYREEENGRGNFPPRFSGLQFPNYSSELNVNALELDDSALYLCASSPPPGQHHNSPLHFGNGTRLTVT.

The rearrangement joins TRBV6-1 to TRBJ1-5; TRBD1 is a possible D gene (5 bases). Deletions cut 4 bases from V and 0 bases from J, with 13 bases between. The CDR3 loop spans 16 amino acids. From germline, CDR1 is MNHNS and CDR2 SASEGT. CDR3 sequence reads: CASSGFGGYSNQPQHF. The CDR3 coding sequence is TGTGCCAGCAGTGGCTTCGGGGGTTATAGCAATCAGCCCCAGCATTTT.

This chain uses TRBV13 with TRBJ2-5; D gene uncertain. Trimming shortened V by 4 bases and J by 2 bases, and 5 bases separated the two germline ends. The CDR3 extends over 12 amino acids. Germline assignment: CDR1 PRHDT and CDR2 FYEKMQ (reference sequence). CDR3 DNA sequence: TGTGCCAGCAGCTACAGACAAGAGACCCAGTACTTC. It is translated as CASSYRQETQYF.

This CDR3 is CASSPGGERTDTQYF. CDR3 in DNA: TGTGCCAGCAGCCCCGGGGGGGAACGAACAGATACGCAGTATTTT. This chain connects TRBV7-3 to TRBJ2-3; 8 bases agree with TRBD2. V dropped 5 bases and J dropped 3; count of bases not matched to a gene: 7. The CDR3 is 15 residues long. Germline-derived CDR1 and CDR2 are SGHTA and FQGTGA.

The chain carries TRBV28 and TRBJ2-7; 7 bases fit TRBD1. Trimming took 5 bases from V and 5 from J; bases not matched to a gene: 12. Germline CDR1 reads MDHEN; CDR2 reads SYDVKM. This CDR3 contains 15 residues. Written as DNA, the CDR3 is TGTGCCAGCAGTGTCGAACAGGGGATTGGTAACGAGCAGTACTTC. Translation gives CASSVEQGIGNEQYF.